These 27 T cell receptor beta chains originate from one sample sequenced in a study of blood T cell repertoires in COVID-19. Method: immunoSEQ multiplex PCR; TCRdb's copy keeps in-frame clones and lacks some. In the table there are 150,000 to 200,000 clones, around 80% of which are singletons. Sequenced input: PBMCs or T cells enriched from blood (not recorded which). The receptor set was obtained from a man aged 45-65 years who had recovered from COVID-19.

The rearrangement joins TRBV4-1 to TRBJ1-5; 10 nucleotides agree with TRBD1. This CDR3 spans 18 amino acids. Germline CDR1 is MGHRA and CDR2 is YSYEKL. Trimming removed 4 bases from V and 2 bases from J; junction bases left unmatched: 11. Here the CDR3 reads CASSLQKPGTGGNQPQHF. The CDR3 DNA follows: TGCGCCAGCAGCCTCCAAAAACCCGGGACAGGGGGCAATCAGCCCCAGCATTTT.

V gene TRBV25-1 combines with J gene TRBJ1-4, with a possible D match to TRBD1 (6 bases). V gave up 3 bases and J gave up 8 bases, with 16 bases separating them. CDR1 is MGHDK and CDR2 is SYGVNS in the germline V gene. This CDR3 comprises 15 residues. The CDR3 DNA is TGTGCCAGCAGTGACCTCAGGGGTGGATACGAAAAACTGTTTTTT. Encoded protein: CASSDLRGGYEKLFF.

The rearrangement links TRBV7-9 to TRBJ1-4, with a weak D call TRBD1 (5 bases). The CDR3 is made up of 14 amino acids. Germline V gene sequence: CDR1 SEHNR, CDR2 FQNEAQ (reference sequence). V gave up 5 bases and J gave up 4 bases, with 11 bases separating them. The CDR3 spells CASSLSGFNEKLFF. The DNA for the CDR3 is TGTGCCAGCAGCCTATCAGGGTTTAATGAAAAACTGTTTTTT.

V is TRBV7-6 and J is TRBJ2-1; 12 bases line up with TRBD2. There are 15 residues in the CDR3. Trimming cost V 1 base and J 8 bases; bases outside gene matches: 3. The germline V gene has CDR1 SGHVS and CDR2 FNYEAQ. The CDR3 here is CASSLEASGGDEQFF. The CDR3 region has the DNA TGTGCCAGCAGCTTAGAGGCTAGCGGGGGGGATGAGCAGTTCTTC.

The chain links TRBV21-1 to TRBJ2-3; the table calls TRBD1, which could not be checked here. TRBV21-1 is a pseudogene segment. The CDR3 length is 15 residues. The CDR3 bases are TGTGCCAGCAGCGACTCGGGACAGACCACAGATACGCAGTATTTT. Its translation is CASSDSGQTTDTQYF.

This clone appeared once. The rearrangement links TRBV19 to TRBJ1-1; 9 positions agree with TRBD1. The J segment lost 5 bases and the V segment lost 5 bases, leaving 3 bases of the junction unmatched. The CDR3 extends over 13 amino acids. The V gene's germline CDR1 is LNHDA and CDR2 SQIVND (reference sequence). The CDR3 spells CASSSDRGTEAFF. DNA of the CDR3: TGTGCCAGTAGTTCTGACAGGGGGACTGAAGCTTTCTTT.

The chain employs TRBV6-5 and TRBJ1-3, with 9 bases matching TRBD1. CDR1 MNHEY and CDR2 SVGAGI come from the germline V gene. This CDR3 is built from 16 residues. Unmatched junction bases numbered 4, after V lost 0 bases and J lost 4 bases. CDR3 residues: CASSYSGTGTGNTIYF. DNA of the CDR3: TGTGCCAGCAGTTACTCCGGGACAGGGACCGGAAACACCATATATTTT.

This chain's CDR3 is CASSEAGSTDTQYF. The CDR3, as DNA: TGTGCCAGCAGTGAAGCGGGGTCCACAGATACGCAGTATTTT. The gene calls are TRBV5-5 and TRBJ2-3; TRBD2 agrees at 7 bases. CDR1 is SGHKS, CDR2 YYEKEE, per germline (reference sequence). The CDR3 spans 14 residues. V lost 5 bases to trimming and J lost 2 bases; unmatched junction nucleotides: 5.

The J gene is TRBJ1-4, the V gene TRBV5-1; D is perhaps TRBD1 (5 bases). CDR1 is SGHRS, CDR2 YFSETQ, per germline. The length of the CDR3 is 16 residues. V shed 0 bases and J shed 1 base, with 10 bases lying between them. Here the CDR3 DNA reads TGCGCCAGCAGCTTGGGGGTCGGGGGAACTAATGAAAAACTGTTTTTT. Its translation: CASSLGVGGTNEKLFF.

The gene calls are TRBV5-4 and TRBJ2-1; D call uncertain. Trimming pared 3 bases from V and 8 bases from J, leaving 6 bases between. There are 11 residues in the CDR3. Germline CDR1 and CDR2: SGHNT and YYREEE (reference sequence). The DNA of the CDR3 is TGTGCCAGCAGCTACTCCGATGAGCAGTTCTTC. This translates into CASSYSDEQFF.

The rearrangement joins TRBV6-1 to TRBJ1-6; the D gene is possibly TRBD1 (5 bases). CDR3 length: 14 residues. V was cut by 3 bases and J by 10 bases, with 13 bases left in between. The germline CDR1 and CDR2 sequences are MNHNS and SASEGT. CDR3 bases: TGTGCCAGCAGTGAGGCAGGGTTTGGATCACCCCTCCACTTT. Its translation is CASSEAGFGSPLHF.

The J gene is TRBJ2-7, the V gene TRBV11-2, with a weak D call TRBD2 (6 bases). This CDR3 has 18 amino acids. Germline CDR1 is SGHAT and CDR2 is FQNNGV. V was trimmed by 1 base and J by 2 bases, leaving 21 bases between them. CDR3 DNA: TGTGCCAGCAGCTTAGGACCCGGGGGTCTAGTGGTGACCTACGAGCAGTACTTC. Its protein is CASSLGPGGLVVTYEQYF.

This clone was counted only a few times. This chain's CDR3 is CASSDLGYEQYF. The DNA for the CDR3 is TGCGCCAGCAGCGACCTCGGGTACGAGCAGTACTTC. The chain recombines TRBV5-1 with TRBJ2-7; unclear D gene. The V gene's germline CDR1 is SGHRS and CDR2 YFSETQ. The CDR3 has 12 residues. V was shortened by 4 bases and J by 4 bases, with 9 bases between the two germline ends.

CDR3: CASSPGPDYSNQPQHF. The CDR3 DNA reads TGCGCCAGCAGCCCAGGCCCAGACTATAGCAATCAGCCCCAGCATTTT. The chain recombines TRBV5-1 with TRBJ1-5; D unresolved. The germline gives CDR1 SGHRS, CDR2 YFSETQ. This CDR3 has 16 residues. V shed 4 bases and J shed 0 bases, with 14 bases lying between them.

This rearrangement joins TRBV28 to TRBJ1-2; 9 bases map to TRBD1. Germline-derived CDR1 and CDR2 are MDHEN and SYDVKM. The CDR3 is made up of 14 amino acids. The ends lost 4 bases at V and 7 bases at J; junction bases unmatched: 7. CDR3 loop: CASSSGTGISGYTF. The CDR3 DNA follows: TGTGCCAGCAGTTCTGGGACAGGGATTTCTGGCTACACCTTC.

This sequence joins TRBV19 and TRBJ1-1; D is undetermined. The CDR3 is 15 amino acids. Germline V gene lookup returns CDR1 LNHDA and CDR2 SQIVND (reference sequence). V shed 7 bases and J shed 0 bases, with 15 bases lying between them. The CDR3 here is CASNRGRTMNTEAFF. CDR3 bases: TGTGCCAGTAACCGAGGGCGGACTATGAACACTGAAGCTTTCTTT.

The genes are TRBV19 and TRBJ1-2, with D uncertain. The CDR3 is 12 amino acids. The V and J ends lost 7 bases and 5 bases respectively, with 11 bases between them. The germline gives CDR1 LNHDA, CDR2 SQIVND (reference sequence). The CDR3 is CASTNPGYGYTF. The CDR3 coding sequence is TGTGCCAGTACGAACCCCGGTTATGGCTACACCTTC.

This chain links TRBV5-1 with TRBJ2-5; 9 bases line up with TRBD1. Germline loops: CDR1 SGHRS, CDR2 YFSETQ. This CDR3 is 16 amino acids long. The J segment lost 1 base and the V segment lost 4 bases, leaving 8 bases of the junction unmatched. The CDR3 sequence is CASSGGQGSLQETQYF. CDR3 nucleotide sequence: TGCGCCAGCAGCGGGGGACAGGGTAGCCTCCAAGAGACCCAGTACTTC.

The genes are TRBV2 and TRBJ2-4, with D tentatively TRBD1 (6 bases). The CDR3 totals 14 residues. Germline lookup yields CDR1 SNHLY and CDR2 FYNNEI. Trimming left V 9 bases short and J 3 bases short, with 15 bases between. The CDR3, as DNA: TGTGCCAGTGGACAGACAGGAATCAAAAACATTCAGTACTTC. Its protein product is CASGQTGIKNIQYF.

The V and J genes are TRBV3-1 (or the pseudogene TRBV3-2) and TRBJ1-2; possibly TRBD1 for D (5 bases). The CDR3 has 14 amino acids. Per the germline V gene, CDR1 is LGHDT and CDR2 is YNNKEL (reference sequence). The V end was cut by 5 bases, the J end by 9 bases, with 19 bases between. The chain's CDR3 is CASSTDRHTMRYTF. Written as DNA, the CDR3 is TGTGCCAGCAGCACAGACAGACACACTATGCGCTACACCTTC.

The rearrangement joins TRBV4-1 to TRBJ1-6, with 7 bases identical to TRBD1. V lost 0 bases to trimming and J lost 7 bases; unmatched junction nucleotides: 3. The CDR3 runs to 15 residues. CDR1 is MGHRA, CDR2 YSYEKL, per germline. CDR3 residues: CASSQEGGLNSPLHF. DNA of the CDR3: TGCGCCAGCAGCCAAGAAGGGGGCCTAAATTCACCCCTCCACTTT.

This chain joins TRBV5-1 and TRBJ2-7; D might be TRBD2 (5 bases). Trimming shortened V by 7 bases and J by 0 bases, and 17 bases separated the two germline ends. CDR3 size: 15 residues. CDR1 is SGHRS, CDR2 YFSETQ, per germline. The CDR3 sequence: CASRTLTDPSYEQYF. CDR3 in DNA: TGCGCCAGCCGGACTCTAACGGACCCCTCCTACGAGCAGTACTTC.

V is TRBV6-5 and J is TRBJ2-5, with D possibly TRBD1 on 5 matching bases. Germline CDR1 and CDR2: MNHEY and SVGAGI. V lost 4 bases and J 4 bases, leaving 16 bases between the germline ends. This CDR3 spans 15 amino acids. The CDR3 loop reads CASSFRVFGVETQYF. The CDR3 region has the DNA TGTGCCAGCAGTTTCAGGGTCTTTGGGGTAGAGACCCAGTACTTC.

DNA for the CDR3: TGTGCCAGCAGCTTGAATCAGGGGGCTACTGAAGCTTTCTTT. Translated: CASSLNQGATEAFF. The rearrangement uses TRBV11-3 and TRBJ1-1; TRBD1 matches at 8 bases. Germline trimming cut 3 bases from V and 5 bases from J; bases unmatched to any gene: 5. The CDR3 runs 14 residues. In germline, CDR1 is SGHNT, CDR2 YENEEA.

V usage is TRBV30 and J usage is TRBJ1-2, with D perhaps matching TRBD1 (6 bases). V was trimmed by 5 bases and J by 1 base, leaving 29 bases between them. Germline V gives CDR1 GTSNPN, CDR2 SVGIG (reference sequence). This CDR3 spans 19 amino acids. CDR3 nucleotide sequence: TGTGCCTGGGCCGGGACACCTCCCCCAAGGAAATTCGGTAACTATGGCTACACCTTC. Translating it yields CAWAGTPPPRKFGNYGYTF.

The V and J genes are TRBV5-8 and TRBJ2-1; 14 nucleotides line up with TRBD2. The CDR3 has 15 residues. Germline loops: CDR1 SGHTS, CDR2 YDEGEE. J was trimmed by 9 bases and V by 5 bases; bases with no gene match: 7. Here the CDR3 DNA reads TGTGCCAGCAGTCCTAGACTAGCGGGGGGGAGTGAGCAGTTCTTC. This encodes CASSPRLAGGSEQFF.

The rearrangement uses TRBV24-1 and TRBJ2-3; 7 bases match TRBD1. The CDR3 contains 15 residues. J was trimmed by 0 bases and V by 5 bases; bases with no gene match: 4. Germline CDR1 reads KGHDR; CDR2 reads SFDVKD. For the CDR3, the DNA is TGTGCCACCAGTGGTTGGACAGGAAGCACAGATACGCAGTATTTT. Its translation: CATSGWTGSTDTQYF.